These 21 T cell receptor beta chains share one sample of origin, sequenced in a study of metastatic and nonmetastatic thyroid tumors. TCRdb re-called the PCR reads with MiXCR. The sample has 72,000 or so clones, around 20% seen once. Before thyroid surgery, none of the patients had received any treatment. The sample consisted of blood. The receptors derive from a female donor with papillary thyroid cancer or a benign thyroid nodule (not recorded which). Some clones in this sample may be carry-over from other donors' samples.

This clone was found many times. This chain's CDR3 is CASSQDRTSGYEQYF. For the CDR3, the DNA is TGTGCCAGCAGCCAAGATCGAACTAGCGGATACGAGCAGTACTTC. This chain connects TRBV3-1 to TRBJ2-7; 8 bases are shared with TRBD2. CDR1 and CDR2 (germline): LGHDT, YNNKEL (reference sequence). This CDR3 is 15 amino acids long. Trimming removed 0 bases from V and 4 bases from J; junction bases left unmatched: 5.

This clone has at least ten counts. The chain uses TRBV4-1 and TRBJ1-2; tentatively, D is TRBD1 (6 bases). The CDR3 has 13 amino acids. V lost 5 bases, J lost 8 bases, and 15 bases lay in between. Germline values: CDR1 MGHRA, CDR2 YSYEKL. The CDR3 region is CASSITGIGGYTF. The CDR3, as DNA: TGCGCCAGCAGCATTACAGGGATCGGGGGCTACACCTTC.

This clone was picked up many times. The rearrangement links TRBV6-1 to TRBJ1-6; D not resolved. Per germline, CDR1 MNHNS and CDR2 SASEGT. V lost 1 base and J lost 8, with 18 bases in between. The CDR3 runs 17 residues. In DNA, the CDR3 is TGTGCCAGCAGTGAAGTTGGTAGGAGCCTGAAGCATTCACCCCTCCACTTT. Translated, it gives CASSEVGRSLKHSPLHF.

This clone was recorded at least ten times. The chain carries TRBV5-1 and TRBJ1-5; TRBD1 is a possible D gene (6 bases). Trimming stripped 2 bases from V and 7 bases from J, with 13 bases between. The CDR3 loop spans 14 amino acids. Germline values: CDR1 SGHRS, CDR2 YFSETQ. The CDR3 loop is CASSFAGEEQPQHF. The CDR3 DNA reads as TGCGCCAGCAGCTTTGCAGGGGAAGAACAGCCCCAGCATTTT.

This clone appeared a few times. The sample has other DNA sequences that encode this CDR3 too. The V gene is TRBV24-1, the J gene TRBJ2-7; the match to TRBD2 covers 8 bases. This CDR3 region has 13 residues. V shed 4 bases, J shed 5 bases, and the junction held 3 bases outside the gene matches. Germline CDR1 is KGHDR and CDR2 is SFDVKD. CDR3 residues: CATSDGTRDEQYF. CDR3 in DNA: TGTGCCACCAGTGACGGGACTAGGGACGAGCAGTACTTC.

This chain links TRBV12-3 or TRBV12-4 with TRBJ1-6; D remains ambiguous. CDR3 length equals 14 residues. Trimming stripped 3 bases from V and 9 bases from J, with 12 bases between. CDR3 sequence (DNA): TGTGCCAGCAGTTTTCCCTTCGACGGTTCACCCCTCCACTTT. Translated, it gives CASSFPFDGSPLHF.

This clone was detected ten times or more. V is TRBV20-1 and J is TRBJ2-7, with D perhaps matching TRBD1 or TRBD2 (5 bases each). The CDR3 length is 14 residues. Between the trimmed V and J ends, which lost 3 bases and 0 bases, there was a span of 12 bases. Looked up from germline, CDR1 is DFQATT and CDR2 is SNEGSKA (reference sequence). The CDR3 protein is CSARYGTSSYEQYF. CDR3 nucleotides: TGCAGTGCTAGGTACGGGACGAGCTCCTACGAGCAGTACTTC.

In this sample, this clone turned up many times. The rearrangement joins TRBV29-1 to TRBJ2-7; D is possibly TRBD1 (6 bases). The germline gives CDR1 SQVTM, CDR2 ANQGSEA. The CDR3 is 13 residues long. V shed 4 bases and J shed 3 bases, with 13 bases lying between them. Here the CDR3 reads CSVVPSRGYEQYF. The CDR3 DNA reads TGCAGCGTTGTCCCTAGCAGGGGCTACGAGCAGTACTTC.

The rearrangement links TRBV5-1 to TRBJ2-7; D is ambiguous. The length of the CDR3 is 16 residues. CDR1 is SGHRS, CDR2 YFSETQ, per germline. V lost 0 bases and J 3 bases, leaving 16 bases between the germline ends. CDR3 sequence: CASSLGTWFGVYEQYF. The DNA of the CDR3 is TGCGCCAGCAGCTTGGGCACATGGTTTGGAGTCTACGAGCAGTACTTC. Full variable domain (remainder filled in from reference TRBV5-1 and TRBJ2-7): KAGVTQTPRYLIKTRGQQVTLSCSPISGHRSVSWYQQTPGQGLQFLFEYFSETQRNKGNFPGRFSGRQFSNSRSEMNVSTLELGDSALYLCASSLGTWFGVYEQYFGPGTRLTVT.

Comments on this clone: Germline is not matched at one junction end, which may reflect a read error. The chain has TRBV6-1 and TRBJ2-2; D possibly uses TRBD1 or TRBD2 (5 bases each). This CDR3 comprises 15 residues. Germline loops: CDR1 MNHNS, CDR2 SASEGT. Here the CDR3 reads CASSEPRADTGEMFF. For the CDR3, the DNA is TGTGCCAGCAGTGAGCCCAGGGCGGACACCGGGGAGATGTTTTTT.

In its sample, this clone was seen many times. The CDR3 loop reads CASGLGSVRDTQYF. Here the CDR3 DNA reads TGTGCCAGCGGCCTTGGGAGTGTCAGGGATACGCAGTATTTT. V usage is TRBV27 and J usage is TRBJ2-3; tentatively, D is TRBD2 (5 bases). Germline V gives CDR1 MNHEY, CDR2 SMNVEV (reference sequence). The CDR3 consists of 14 residues. V was pared by 8 bases and J by 6 bases, with 18 bases between.

The chain has TRBV20-1 and TRBJ1-1; maybe TRBD1 (6 bases). Trimming took off 3 bases at V and 2 bases at J, with 16 bases between the two ends. The CDR3 is 15 residues long. Germline assignment: CDR1 DFQATT and CDR2 SNEGSKA (reference sequence). The CDR3 region has the DNA TGCAGTGCTAGTTATCAGGGGACCCTAAACACTGAAGCTTTCTTT. It specifies CSASYQGTLNTEAFF.

This clone was seen a few times. The J gene is TRBJ2-1, the V gene TRBV28; TRBD2 is a possible D gene (7 bases). Germline lookup yields CDR1 MDHEN and CDR2 SYDVKM. CDR3 length: 15 amino acids. Trimming stripped 7 bases from V and 1 base from J, with 14 bases between. This CDR3 reads CASTGGGASYNEQFF. The CDR3 nucleotides read TGTGCCAGCACCGGAGGGGGGGCTTCCTACAATGAGCAGTTCTTC.

In its sample, this clone was seen many times. V and J are TRBV28 and TRBJ2-7; D possibly corresponds to TRBD1 (7 bases). Germline V gene lookup returns CDR1 MDHEN and CDR2 SYDVKM. The CDR3 has 14 amino acids. Deletions cut 4 bases from V and 7 bases from J, with 17 bases between. CDR3 protein: CASSYNRGRGEQYF. The CDR3 nucleotides are TGTGCCAGCAGTTACAATAGGGGGCGGGGTGAGCAGTACTTC.

Many counts were recorded for this clone. This chain joins TRBV5-4 and TRBJ2-2; 8 nucleotides align to TRBD2. CDR3 length: 16 amino acids. CDR1 is SGHNT and CDR2 is YYREEE in the germline V gene (reference sequence). V shed 4 bases and J 1 base; nucleotides not matched to a gene: 6. In DNA form, the CDR3 reads TGTGCCAGCAGCAGCCCGACTAGCGTGAACACCGGGGAGCTGTTTTTT. It translates to CASSSPTSVNTGELFF.

There are many counts of this clone. The chain has TRBV11-3 and TRBJ2-3; possibly TRBD1 for D (5 bases). The CDR3 is 13 residues long. V was cut by 3 bases and J by 11 bases, with 15 bases left in between. Per germline, CDR1 SGHNT and CDR2 YENEEA. For the CDR3, the DNA is TGTGCCAGCAGCTTCGATGGGGCGAAGGAGCAGTATTTT. This gives the protein CASSFDGAKEQYF.

This clone was recorded at least ten times. The chain has TRBV11-2 and TRBJ2-7; D could derive from TRBD1 or TRBD2 (6 bases each). The CDR3 spans 16 residues. Germline V gene data show CDR1 as SGHAT and CDR2 as FQNNGV. The V end lost 5 bases, the J end lost 9 bases, and 26 bases lay between the germline ends. CDR3 nucleotide sequence: TGTGCCAGCAGCCCGGAGGTAGGGGGGCTCCCCATCGCGCAGTACTTC. It encodes CASSPEVGGLPIAQYF.

This clone was seen repeatedly, ten times or more. The chain uses TRBV2 and TRBJ2-1, with D possibly matching TRBD2 (6 bases). This CDR3 is built from 14 residues. CDR1 is SNHLY, CDR2 FYNNEI, per germline. Trimming pared 8 bases from V and 3 bases from J, leaving 14 bases between. CDR3 coding DNA: TGTGCCAGCCATAGCGGAGGGAACTACAATGAGCAGTTCTTC. Translating gives CASHSGGNYNEQFF. Looking up the rest from reference TRBV2 and TRBJ2-1 gives the full variable domain: EPEVTQTPSHQVTQMGQEVILRCVPISNHLYFYWYRQILGQKVEFLVSFYNNEISEKSEIFDDQFSVERPDGSNFTLKIRSTKLEDSAMYFCASHSGGNYNEQFFGPGTRLTVL.

There are many counts of this clone. With a much larger clone just one base away, this may be a read error. Additional DNA sequences in this sample encode the identical CDR3. The chain joins TRBV18 to TRBJ1-6; 7 bases agree with TRBD1. J lost 4 bases, V lost 4 bases, and 1 base had no gene match. The CDR3 is made up of 14 amino acids. Germline V CDR1 and CDR2: KGHSH, LQKENI. The CDR3 is CASSRTGYNSPLHF. The DNA for the CDR3 is TGTGCCAGCTCACGGACAGGATATAATTCACCCCTCCACTTT.

This clone was detected ten times or more. V gene TRBV6-1 combines with J gene TRBJ2-7, with D perhaps assigned TRBD1 or TRBD2 (5 bases each). This CDR3 region has 12 residues. Trimming took 5 bases from V and 6 from J, leaving 11 bases between them. Germline V gene data show CDR1 as MNHNS and CDR2 as SASEGT. The CDR3 here is CASSFKGSEQYF. CDR3 DNA sequence: TGTGCCAGCAGTTTTAAGGGGAGCGAGCAGTACTTC.

At least ten counts were recorded for this clone. The chain's CDR3 is CASSLGQNTDTQYF. The DNA of the CDR3 is TGCGCCAGCAGCTTGGGACAGAACACAGATACGCAGTATTTT. The chain uses TRBV5-1 and TRBJ2-3; D might be TRBD1 (5 bases). Trimming removed 0 bases from V and 2 bases from J, with 7 bases in between. Germline V CDR1 and CDR2: SGHRS, YFSETQ. This CDR3 is built from 14 residues.